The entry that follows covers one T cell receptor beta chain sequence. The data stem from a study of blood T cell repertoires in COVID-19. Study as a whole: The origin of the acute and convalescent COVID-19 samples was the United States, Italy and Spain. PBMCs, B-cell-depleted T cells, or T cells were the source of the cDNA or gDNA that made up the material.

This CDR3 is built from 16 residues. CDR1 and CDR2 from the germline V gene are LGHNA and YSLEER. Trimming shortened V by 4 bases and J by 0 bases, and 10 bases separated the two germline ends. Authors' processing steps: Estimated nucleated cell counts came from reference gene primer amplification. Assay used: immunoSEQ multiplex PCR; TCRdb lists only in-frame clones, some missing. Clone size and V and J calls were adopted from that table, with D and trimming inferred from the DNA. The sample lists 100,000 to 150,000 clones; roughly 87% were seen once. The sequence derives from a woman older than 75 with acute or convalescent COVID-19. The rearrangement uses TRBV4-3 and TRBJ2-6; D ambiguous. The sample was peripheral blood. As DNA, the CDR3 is TGCGCCAGCAGCCGAGGCCTTGGCTCTGGGGCCAACGTCCTGACTTTC. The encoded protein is CASSRGLGSGANVLTF.